The clone carrying this T cell receptor (beta chain) was observed a few times. The antigen remains unidentified. One junction end disagrees with the germline gene, perhaps due to a read error. This record comes from a study of OX40 agonist ivuxolimab in advanced cancers. Study findings and constraints: Expanded peripheral T cell antigen specificity was not determined.

The CDR3 contains 13 residues. The germline V gene encodes CDR1 SNHLY and CDR2 FYNNEI. Clones were read by immunoSEQ multiplex PCR, and TCRdb kept only the in-frame ones, dropping some. This table holds over 20,000 clones, roughly 77% found once. The clonotype was recovered from an adult with an advanced solid tumor such as melanoma, head and neck, liver or kidney cancer. Material: CD4+ or CD8+ T cells sorted from blood, obtained in a trial of the OX40 agonist ivuxolimab. The chain employs TRBV2 and TRBJ2-7; no clear D. CDR3 nucleotides: TGTGCCAGCAGCGAAGGTAACAGCTACGAGCAGTACTTC. This codes for CASSEGNSYEQYF.